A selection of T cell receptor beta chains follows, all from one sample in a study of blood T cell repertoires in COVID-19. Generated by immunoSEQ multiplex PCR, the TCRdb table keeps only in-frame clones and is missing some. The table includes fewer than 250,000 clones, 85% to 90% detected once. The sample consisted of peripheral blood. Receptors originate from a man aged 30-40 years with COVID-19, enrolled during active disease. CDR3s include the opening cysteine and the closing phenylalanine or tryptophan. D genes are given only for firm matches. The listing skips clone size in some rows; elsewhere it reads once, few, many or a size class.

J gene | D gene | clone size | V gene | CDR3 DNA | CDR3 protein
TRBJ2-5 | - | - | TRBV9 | TGTGCCAGCAGCGTAGTAGATAGAGAGACCCAGTACTTC | CASSVVDRETQYF
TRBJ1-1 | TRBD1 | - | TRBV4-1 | TGCGCCAGCAGCCAAGATAGCGGCAGGGGGACGGCTTTCTTT | CASSQDSGRGTAFF
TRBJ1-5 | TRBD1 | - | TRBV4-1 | TGCGCCAGCAGCCAAGACCGGGACAGGGGTAATCAGCCCCAGCATTTT | CASSQDRDRGNQPQHF
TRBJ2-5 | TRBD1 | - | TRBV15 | TGTGCCACCAGCTTAACAGGGGTTTACAGGGGAGAGACCCAGTACTTC | CATSLTGVYRGETQYF
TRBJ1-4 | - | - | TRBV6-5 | TGTGCCAGCAGTTACTCGATTCGGGGGGCTAATGAAAAACTGTTTTTT | CASSYSIRGANEKLFF
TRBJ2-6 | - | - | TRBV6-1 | TGTGCCAGCAGTGTAGCGGAGGAAGGGGCCAACGTCCTGACTTTC | CASSVAEEGANVLTF
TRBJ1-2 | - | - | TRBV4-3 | TGCGCCAGCAGCCAAGATGTCAGGGGATGGGGCTACACCTTC | CASSQDVRGWGYTF
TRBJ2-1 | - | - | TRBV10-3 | TGTGCCATCAGTGGAGGTTATCTCCTCAATGAGCAGTTCTTC | CAISGGYLLNEQFF
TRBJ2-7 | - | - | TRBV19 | TGTGCCAGTAGTATTGGGGCAGGGCCCTACGAGCAGTACTTC | CASSIGAGPYEQYF
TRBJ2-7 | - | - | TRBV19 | TGTGCCAGCGGGCTCGGAGGCTCCTACGAGCAGTACTTC | CASGLGGSYEQYF
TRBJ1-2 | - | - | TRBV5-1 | TGCGCCAGCAGTTTTGACAGGCCTAACTATGGCTACACCTTC | CASSFDRPNYGYTF
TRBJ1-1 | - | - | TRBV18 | TGTGCCAGCTCACAGCTACAGTGGGAGGGCACTGAAGCTTTCTTT | CASSQLQWEGTEAFF
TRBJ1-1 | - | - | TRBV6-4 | TGTGCCAGCAGCTCGGGGGTCCACACTGAAGCTTTCTTT | CASSSGVHTEAFF
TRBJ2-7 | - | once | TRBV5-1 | TGCGCCAGCAGCTTGGGCCAAGGGGGCTACGAGCAGTACTTC | CASSLGQGGYEQYF
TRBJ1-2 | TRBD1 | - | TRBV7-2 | TGTGCCAGCAGCACATACCCGACAGGGATAAACTATGGCTACACCTTC | CASSTYPTGINYGYTF
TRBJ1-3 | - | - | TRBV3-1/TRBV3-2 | TGTGCCAGCGGCCACCGGACTTCTGGAAACACCATATATTTT | CASGHRTSGNTIYF
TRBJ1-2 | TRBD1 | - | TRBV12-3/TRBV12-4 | TGTGCCAGCAGGAAAACAGGGGGCTATGGCTACACCTTC | CASRKTGGYGYTF
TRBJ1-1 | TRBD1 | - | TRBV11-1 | TGTGCCAGCAGCGCCAGGACAGGCTTGAACACTGAAGCTTTCTTT | CASSARTGLNTEAFF
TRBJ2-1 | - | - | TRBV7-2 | TGTGCCAGCAGCCTGGGCCTGGGCTCCTACAATGAGCAGTTCTTC | CASSLGLGSYNEQFF
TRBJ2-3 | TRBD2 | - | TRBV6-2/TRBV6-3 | TGTGCCAGCAGTTACCCCCTGGGACTAGCGGGGACAGATACGCAGTATTTT | CASSYPLGLAGTDTQYF
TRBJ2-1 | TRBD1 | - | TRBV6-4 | TGTGCCAGCGGACCAGGGACAGTTAGTAGGGGGCAGTTCTTC | CASGPGTVSRGQFF
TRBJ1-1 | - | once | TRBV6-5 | TGTGCCAGCAGTTTATACATGGGAGGTAACACTGAAGCTTTCTTT | CASSLYMGGNTEAFF
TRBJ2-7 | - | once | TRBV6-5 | TGTGCCAGCAGTTACTCGTCCCGTTACGAGCAGTACTTC | CASSYSSRYEQYF